Listed here are 10 T cell receptor beta chains from one sample, sequenced in a study of glioma-infiltrating T cells after dendritic cell vaccination. Time point reported: after dendritic cell vaccination, including at tumor progression/relapse. This table comes from immunoSEQ multiplex PCR, and its TCRdb copy is limited to in-frame clones, with some not included. This sample yields about 94,000 clones, of which 80% are seen a single time; about 5.7% belongs to the top ten. The input for sequencing was blood, taken after dendritic cell vaccination. The receptors were sampled from a human donor with glioblastoma.

J is TRBJ2-7 and V is TRBV5-1, with 9 bases fitting TRBD1. Germline-derived CDR1 and CDR2 are SGHRS and YFSETQ. V dropped 3 bases and J dropped 0; count of bases not matched to a gene: 7. There are 16 residues in the CDR3. The CDR3 region is CASSSYTGGFSYEQYF. The CDR3 DNA reads TGCGCCAGCAGCTCGTATACAGGGGGCTTCTCCTACGAGCAGTACTTC.

The genes are TRBV6-6 and TRBJ1-1; 9 bases line up with TRBD1. The CDR3 is 14 residues long. V trimming: 6 bases; J trimming: 4 bases; junction bases outside the gene matches: 6. Germline CDR1 and CDR2: MNHNY and SVGAGI (reference sequence). The CDR3 region is CASSQQGAGTEAFF. In DNA form, the CDR3 reads TGTGCCAGCAGCCAACAGGGGGCGGGCACTGAAGCTTTCTTT.

This clone was observed once. An end of the junction does not agree with germline; a read error may underlie this. The chain uses TRBV6-5 and TRBJ2-1, with a possible D match to TRBD1 (7 bases). The germline V gene has CDR1 MNHEY and CDR2 SVGAGI. CDR3 length: 12 residues. The CDR3 DNA sequence: TGTGCCAGCAGGGGGCAACAGGGGACTCCGCTCTTC. It specifies CASRGQQGTPLF.

This chain uses TRBV7-9 with TRBJ2-1; D is possibly TRBD1 (7 bases). Deletions cut 2 bases from V and 9 bases from J, with 8 bases between. Germline CDR1 SEHNR, CDR2 FQNEAQ (reference sequence). The CDR3 consists of 12 residues. The CDR3 is CASSLQGGEQFF. DNA for the CDR3: TGTGCCAGCAGCTTACAGGGGGGTGAGCAGTTCTTC.

The genes are TRBV5-8 and TRBJ1-3, with a possible D match to TRBD1 (5 bases). In germline, CDR1 is SGHTS, CDR2 YDEGEE. The CDR3 length is 16 residues. Trimming cost V 5 bases and J 0 bases, with 15 bases left between them. The DNA of the CDR3 is TGTGCCAGCAGTCTCGGGACTCAGACCTCTGGAAACACCATATATTTT. This encodes CASSLGTQTSGNTIYF.

V is TRBV19 and J is TRBJ1-1; a possible D gene is TRBD1 (6 bases). Germline V lookup: CDR1 LNHDA, CDR2 SQIVND (reference sequence). Trimming left V 4 bases short and J 4 bases short, with 16 bases between. The length of the CDR3 is 15 residues. CDR3 coding DNA: TGTGCCAGTAGTACCGTCGGTAGGGGGACCACTGAAGCTTTCTTT. Encoded protein: CASSTVGRGTTEAFF.

This chain uses TRBV5-8 with TRBJ2-3, with D possibly TRBD2 on 6 matching bases. Germline values: CDR1 SGHTS, CDR2 YDEGEE. The CDR3 extends over 15 amino acids. Trimming pared 2 bases from V and 0 bases from J, leaving 10 bases between. This chain's CDR3 is CASSFGGKSTDTQYF. As DNA, the CDR3 is TGTGCCAGCAGCTTTGGGGGGAAAAGCACAGATACGCAGTATTTT.

This clone was found a few times. The chain carries TRBV19 and TRBJ1-1, with D possibly being TRBD1 (5 bases). The CDR3 spans 15 residues. The ends were cut back, 7 bases at V and 8 bases at J, with 23 bases in the middle. CDR1 is LNHDA, CDR2 SQIVND, per germline (reference sequence). DNA of the CDR3: TGTGCCAGTACCCCCTTCATCGAACAGGCCACCGAAGCTTTCTTT. It translates to CASTPFIEQATEAFF.

V and J are TRBV27 and TRBJ2-5; tentatively, D is TRBD2 (6 bases). V lost 1 base to trimming and J lost 5 bases, with 17 bases between them. Germline lookup yields CDR1 MNHEY and CDR2 SMNVEV (reference sequence). This CDR3 spans 16 amino acids. The CDR3 sequence is CASSLFGGVEVETQYF. CDR3 coding DNA: TGTGCCAGCAGTTTATTCGGCGGGGTAGAGGTCGAGACCCAGTACTTC.

V is TRBV14 and J is TRBJ2-2; a possible D gene is TRBD1 (5 bases). Germline V CDR1 and CDR2: SGHDN, FVKESK. The CDR3 has 15 amino acids. The ends were cut back, 4 bases at V and 7 bases at J, with 16 bases in the middle. Here the CDR3 reads CASSPLDTLGGELFF. The DNA of the CDR3 is TGTGCCAGCAGCCCTTTGGACACCTTGGGCGGGGAGCTGTTTTTT.